This TCR beta chain emerged from a study of T cell repertoires in cytomegalovirus infection. Study-level information: Matching HLA type and CMV infection were both indicated by public TCR beta signatures. Study conclusions and caveats: Public TCR beta family frequency separated CMV-and-HLA carriers, including in an independent cohort. The ex vivo response was dominated by HLA-C-restricted CMV-specific TCR beta clonotypes.

MiXCR, applied by TCRdb to the reads, yields one record per CDR3 protein. Counted here are 150,000 to 200,000 distinct CDR3 sequences, roughly an eighth occurring once; the ten biggest clones make up 25% to 30%. Notes on this clonotype: Antigen specificity is unknown.

The CDR3 is 15 residues long. The germline V gene has CDR1 MGHDK and CDR2 SYGVNS. V shed 5 bases, J shed 5 bases, and the junction held 4 bases outside the gene matches. V is TRBV25-1 and J is TRBJ1-5, with 12 nucleotides matching TRBD1. The sample consisted of PBMCs. This sequence originates from a human donor in good health (CMV status not recorded). Some clones in this sample may be carry-over from other donors' samples. CDR3 DNA sequence: TGTGCCAGCAGTTCCGGGACAGGGGGCTATCAGCCCCAGCATTTT. This translates into CASSSGTGGYQPQHF.